This T cell receptor (beta chain) stems from a study of high-grade serous ovarian cancer treatment subgroups. Sequencing used immunoSEQ multiplex PCR; TCRdb keeps in-frame clones, though not all of them. The top ten clones hold about 2% of a sample with tens of thousands of clones, 80% to 90% of them seen once. In the case of this clone: What it recognizes is unknown.

Findings of the study overall: The analyses considered CDR3 and ignored CDR1 and CDR2.

Tumor samples were obtained before definitive surgery or chemotherapy. J gave up 0 bases and V 4 bases, and 2 bases lay outside the gene matches. CDR3 length: 14 amino acids. Germline CDR1 reads SGHKS; CDR2 reads YYEKEE (reference sequence). Sequencing used tumor tissue. The sequence derives from a human donor with high-grade serous ovarian cancer. This chain joins TRBV5-5 and TRBJ1-2, with 8 bases lining up with TRBD1. CDR3 residues: CASSLDRANYGYTF. In DNA, the CDR3 is TGTGCCAGCAGCCTGGACAGGGCTAACTATGGCTACACCTTC.